The rows below give T cell receptor beta chains drawn from one sample of a study of OX40 agonist ivuxolimab in advanced cancers. Profiled with immunoSEQ multiplex PCR; TCRdb holds only in-frame clones, not every one. The sample contains around 72,000 clones, 80% of which appear only once. The source was CD4+ or CD8+ T cells sorted from blood, collected in a trial of the OX40 agonist ivuxolimab. Every receptor here comes from an adult with an advanced solid tumor such as melanoma, head and neck, liver or kidney cancer. The CDR3 runs from the conserved cysteine through the conserved F or W. D genes are given only for firm matches. Clone size appears in some rows only: once, few, many, or a class for an expanded clone.

TGCGCCAGCAGTGAAGGGACGCTGGTCATGACCCTCCACTTT CASSEGTLVMTLHF TRBJ1-6 TRBV10-2 14 - -
TGTGCCAGCAGCCCCGGCCCCCATGTAGCCGGGGAGCTGTTTTTT CASSPGPHVAGELFF TRBJ2-2 TRBV6-5 15 - -
TGTGCCAGCAGCTTCTACCGCACAGATACGCAGTATTTT CASSFYRTDTQYF TRBJ2-3 TRBV2 13 - -
TGCGCCAGCAGTCAGGTGGGGACAGGGGTTCGCGGCAATCAGCCCCAGCATTTT CASSQVGTGVRGNQPQHF TRBJ1-5 TRBV23-1 18 - TRBD1
TGTGCCAGCCTACGGACACGGGGACGCACAGATACGCAGTATTTT CASLRTRGRTDTQYF TRBJ2-3 TRBV6-5 15 - -
TGTGCCAGCAGTTCCCGGTTTTCTAGCAATCAGCCCCAGCATTTT CASSSRFSSNQPQHF TRBJ1-5 TRBV27 15 - -
TGTGCCAGCAGCCAAGTTCACAGGGGGGACTATGGCTACACCTTC CASSQVHRGDYGYTF TRBJ1-2 TRBV14 15 - TRBD1
TGTGCCAGCAGTCTTCAGGGGGGCAACTATGGCTACACCTTC CASSLQGGNYGYTF TRBJ1-2 TRBV27 14 - TRBD1
TGTGCCAGCAGCAGCTTAAGGGTGGTACGGGGCTACACCTTC CASSSLRVVRGYTF TRBJ1-2 TRBV7-8 14 once -
TGTGCCAGCAGTTACGGGTGGACTACCGGGAGGAATGAGCAGTTCTTC CASSYGWTTGRNEQFF TRBJ2-1 TRBV6-6 16 - TRBD2
TGCGCCAGCAGCCCCCCGGGACAGGGTTTAGCTTTCTTT CASSPPGQGLAFF TRBJ1-1 TRBV5-1 13 - TRBD1
TGTGCCTGGAGTACCCCAGGGGGCTTCTATGGCTACACCTTC CAWSTPGGFYGYTF TRBJ1-2 TRBV30 14 - TRBD1
TGTGCCAGTAGTATAGTGGACACCACCGGGGAGCTGTTTTTT CASSIVDTTGELFF TRBJ2-2 TRBV19 14 once -
TGTGCCAGCTCACCGACTAGCGGGGGGGCGAAAGGAGAGACCCAGTACTTC CASSPTSGGAKGETQYF TRBJ2-5 TRBV18 17 - TRBD2
TGTGCCAGCAGCGTAGGGGGAGGTAACGGAAACACCATATATTTT CASSVGGGNGNTIYF TRBJ1-3 TRBV9 15 - -
TGTGCCATCAGTCCGGGACAGGGGGCGATCGGGGAGCTGTTTTTT CAISPGQGAIGELFF TRBJ2-2 TRBV10-3 15 - TRBD1
TGTGCCTGGAGTGTTGCGGGATCAAATACGCAGTATTTT CAWSVAGSNTQYF TRBJ2-3 TRBV30 13 once -
TGCGCCAGCAGCTTGGGACAGCGCAATGAGCAGTTCTTC CASSLGQRNEQFF TRBJ2-1 TRBV5-1 13 - -
TGTGCCATCAGGACGGCTAGCGGGAGCGATGAGCAGTTCTTC CAIRTASGSDEQFF TRBJ2-1 TRBV10-3 14 - TRBD2
TGTGCCAGCCGGGACCCGAGCACAGATACGCAGTATTTT CASRDPSTDTQYF TRBJ2-3 TRBV19 13 few -
TGCGCCAGCAGCCCCGCCAGGGGAGAGACCCAGTACTTC CASSPARGETQYF TRBJ2-5 TRBV4-3 13 - -
TGTGCCAGCAGTGAGAGACCCCACTACGAGCAGTACTTC CASSERPHYEQYF TRBJ2-7 TRBV9 13 - -
TGTGCCAGCTCACCAGAACAGGGGGCGACTGAAGCTTTCTTT CASSPEQGATEAFF TRBJ1-1 TRBV18 14 - TRBD1
TGTGCCAGCAGCCTGGGGACTAGCGGGTACAATGAGCAGTTCTTC CASSLGTSGYNEQFF TRBJ2-1 TRBV5-8 15 few TRBD2
TGTGCCACCAGGATGACAGGAATGGGGCAAGAGACCCAGTACTTC CATRMTGMGQETQYF TRBJ2-5 TRBV15 15 - -
TGTGCCAGCAGCTCCGAGGCACAGGGTACTGAAGCTTTCTTT CASSSEAQGTEAFF TRBJ1-1 TRBV7-2 14 - -
TGTGCCAGCACTCCAAACAGGGGGCTCGGCTATGGCTACACCTTC CASTPNRGLGYGYTF TRBJ1-2 TRBV5-4 15 few TRBD1
TGTGCCAGCAGCTTAGCTGGGACTAGCGGCTTTAAGGAGTACTTC CASSLAGTSGFKEYF TRBJ2-7 TRBV7-2 15 - TRBD2
TGTGCCAGCAGCTTCGCTCTTGTGGCAGGGGCCAAAGAGACCCAGTACTTC CASSFALVAGAKETQYF TRBJ2-5 TRBV5-6 17 - -
TGTGCCAGCAGCCAAGAACCAGTCAGTTGGACTGAAGCTTTCTTT CASSQEPVSWTEAFF TRBJ1-1 TRBV14 15 - -
TGTGCCAGCTACCGGGAGACAGGGACCTTGAACACTGAAGCTTTCTTT CASYRETGTLNTEAFF TRBJ1-1 TRBV27 16 few TRBD1
TGTGCCAGCAGCCCCTCCGTGGGGGCCTCTGGAAACACCATATATTTT CASSPSVGASGNTIYF TRBJ1-3 TRBV7-9 16 - -
TGCGCCAGCAGCCAAGATCTCCAGGCTTGGCAGCCCCAGCATTTT CASSQDLQAWQPQHF TRBJ1-5 TRBV4-1 15 - -
TGCAGTGCAAGACTAGTGAATGAGCAGTTCTTC CSARLVNEQFF TRBJ2-1 TRBV20-1 11 - -
TGTGCCAGCAGCTTAGGTTTCAGGGACACCGGGGAGCTGTTTTTT CASSLGFRDTGELFF TRBJ2-2 TRBV7-2 15 - -
TGTGCCTGGAGTGCGGCTACAGATACGCAGTATTTT CAWSAATDTQYF TRBJ2-3 TRBV30 12 - -
TGTGCCAGCAGCACCGGGACAGACCAAGAGACCCAGTACTTC CASSTGTDQETQYF TRBJ2-5 TRBV21-1 14 - -
TGTGCCAGCAGCCCAGACGGACAGGCCTCCTACGAGCAGTACTTC CASSPDGQASYEQYF TRBJ2-7 TRBV5-4 15 - TRBD1
TGTGCCAGCAGCCAAGATCCTGCCAGGAGTAGCACAGATACGCAGTATTTT CASSQDPARSSTDTQYF TRBJ2-3 TRBV14 17 - -
TGTGCCAGCAGTTTTTCGGTTAGCGGGAGCCACGAGCAGTACTTC CASSFSVSGSHEQYF TRBJ2-7 TRBV28 15 - TRBD2
TGTGCCAGCAGTGAAGTTCGGGCAAGCTCCTACGAGCAGTACTTC CASSEVRASSYEQYF TRBJ2-7 TRBV28 15 few -
TGTGCCAGCAGCATGGGTTCCGGGGAGCTGTTTTTT CASSMGSGELFF TRBJ2-2 TRBV2 12 few -
TGCAGCGTTGGGCAGGGTCCCCAAGAGACCCAGTACTTC CSVGQGPQETQYF TRBJ2-5 TRBV29-1 13 - -